The 17 T cell receptor beta chains given below trace back to one sample, sequenced in a study of blood T cell repertoires in COVID-19. Produced via immunoSEQ multiplex PCR; TCRdb's table is partial and in-frame only. The table has approximately 160,000 clones, 70% to 80% seen once. The material sequenced was peripheral blood. The receptors were sampled from a man aged 60 to 75 with acute or convalescent COVID-19.

V is TRBV2 and J is TRBJ1-6; D not resolved. The CDR3 sequence is 14 residues long. Trimming removed 10 bases from V and 9 bases from J, with 19 bases in between. Germline V gives CDR1 SNHLY, CDR2 FYNNEI. CDR3 nucleotides: TGTGCCACCTCTGACGGGGTGAGAGGTTCACCCCTCCACTTT. Amino acids: CATSDGVRGSPLHF. Drawing the rest from reference TRBV2 and TRBJ1-6, the complete variable domain is EPEVTQTPSHQVTQMGQEVILRCVPISNHLYFYWYRQILGQKVEFLVSFYNNEISEKSEIFDDQFSVERPDGSNFTLKIRSTKLEDSAMYFCATSDGVRGSPLHFGNGTRLTVT.

CDR3 DNA: TGCAGCGTTGAAGAAACAGGCGTCTCCTACGAGCAGTACTTC. This gives the protein CSVEETGVSYEQYF. V is TRBV29-1 and J is TRBJ2-7, with a tentative D call TRBD1 (5 bases). CDR3 length: 14 amino acids. Germline V CDR1 and CDR2: SQVTM, ANQGSEA. Trimming removed 0 bases from V and 0 bases from J, with 9 bases in between.

The chain uses TRBV13 and TRBJ1-1; possibly TRBD1 for D (6 bases). Trimming pared 0 bases from V and 4 bases from J, leaving 15 bases between. The germline gives CDR1 PRHDT, CDR2 FYEKMQ (reference sequence). This CDR3 contains 16 residues. CDR3 sequence: CASSLGMAGVTTEAFF. CDR3 coding DNA: TGTGCCAGCAGCTTAGGCATGGCAGGGGTAACCACTGAAGCTTTCTTT.

The chain uses TRBV9 and TRBJ2-3; 10 bases map to TRBD2. V shed 3 bases and J 0 bases; nucleotides not matched to a gene: 4. Per the germline V gene, CDR1 is SGDLS and CDR2 is YYNGEE. The CDR3 is 16 amino acids. In DNA, the CDR3 is TGTGCCAGCAGCGGATCAGCGGGGGGGAGCACAGATACGCAGTATTTT. This encodes CASSGSAGGSTDTQYF.

DNA for the CDR3: TGTGCCAGCAGCAAGGGTCAGCGGGGGGCCCAGGATACGCAGTATTTT. Protein: CASSKGQRGAQDTQYF. The chain links TRBV21-1 to TRBJ2-3; TRBD2 was called by the table and not checked on the DNA. TRBV21-1 is labeled a pseudogene. The CDR3 is made up of 16 amino acids.

V usage is TRBV7-9 and J usage is TRBJ2-5; possibly TRBD1 for D (6 bases). This CDR3 has 13 amino acids. Trimming took off 5 bases at V and 5 bases at J, with 12 bases between the two ends. The germline CDR1 and CDR2 sequences are SEHNR and FQNEAQ (reference sequence). The chain's CDR3 is CASSTYRVETQYF. In DNA, the CDR3 is TGTGCCAGCAGCACCTACAGGGTCGAGACCCAGTACTTC.

The chain has TRBV4-2 and TRBJ2-3, with 8 bases aligning to TRBD2. This CDR3 is 17 amino acids long. CDR1 is LGHNA, CDR2 YNFKEQ, per germline. V lost 1 base, J lost 2 bases, and 8 bases stayed unmatched. The CDR3 spells CASSQGPGLENTDTQYF. CDR3 nucleotide sequence: TGTGCCAGCAGCCAAGGTCCGGGACTAGAGAACACAGATACGCAGTATTTT.

The rearrangement joins TRBV12-3 or TRBV12-4 to TRBJ1-5, with D unclear. V was trimmed by 5 bases and J by 2 bases, leaving 7 bases between them. This CDR3 comprises 13 residues. This chain's CDR3 is CASSRGGNQPQHF. In DNA form, the CDR3 reads TGTGCCAGCAGTCGCGGGGGCAATCAGCCCCAGCATTTT.

The V gene is TRBV6-5, the J gene TRBJ1-2; 7 bases agree with TRBD1. The length of the CDR3 is 14 residues. The V segment lost 2 bases and the J segment 4 bases; nucleotides outside the gene matches: 4. CDR1 and CDR2 from the germline V gene are MNHEY and SVGAGI. This CDR3 reads CASSYRDSRYGYTF. CDR3 nucleotide sequence: TGTGCCAGCAGTTACCGGGACAGCCGCTATGGCTACACCTTC.

This rearrangement joins TRBV6-1 to TRBJ1-6; possibly TRBD1 for D (5 bases). CDR1 is MNHNS, CDR2 SASEGT, per germline. The CDR3 is made up of 13 amino acids. V lost 3 bases and J 7 bases, leaving 7 bases between the germline ends. In nucleotides, the CDR3 is TGTGCCAGCAGTGACAGGGTAAATTCACCCCTCCACTTT. Residues: CASSDRVNSPLHF.

The rearrangement uses TRBV30 and TRBJ1-5; D is unclear. V gave up 2 bases and J gave up 4 bases, with 9 bases separating them. The CDR3 covers 13 residues. Germline V gives CDR1 GTSNPN, CDR2 SVGIG (reference sequence). The CDR3 DNA reads as TGTGCCTGGAGTTCCCCAGGAAATCAGCCCCAGCATTTT. The encoded protein is CAWSSPGNQPQHF.

The rearrangement links TRBV12-5 to TRBJ2-2, with 8 bases matching TRBD1. Unmatched junction bases numbered 5, after V lost 0 bases and J lost 5 bases. CDR1 is LGHNT and CDR2 is FRNRAP in the germline V gene. CDR3 length equals 16 residues. The CDR3 DNA follows: TGTGCTAGTGGTTTGGTAATCAGGGGGCTTACCGGGGAGCTGTTTTTT. It yields the protein CASGLVIRGLTGELFF.

This chain links TRBV9 with TRBJ2-5; 12 nucleotides line up with TRBD2. Germline values: CDR1 SGDLS, CDR2 YYNGEE. V shed 4 bases and J 3 bases; nucleotides not matched to a gene: 7. This CDR3 region has 16 residues. DNA for the CDR3: TGTGCCAGCAGCCCTCGGACTAGCGGGGAGGAAGAGACCCAGTACTTC. Protein: CASSPRTSGEEETQYF.

This clone came up a few times. This sequence joins TRBV9 and TRBJ1-2; D might be TRBD1 (6 bases). CDR1 is SGDLS and CDR2 is YYNGEE in the germline V gene. This CDR3 has 13 residues. Trimming removed 4 bases at V and 8 bases at J, with 15 bases between. CDR3 residues: CASSPWGGQGYTF. CDR3 nucleotide sequence: TGTGCCAGCAGCCCTTGGGGGGGGCAAGGCTACACCTTC. The complete variable domain, with remaining parts taken from reference TRBV9 and TRBJ1-2, reads DSGVTQTPKHLITATGQRVTLRCSPRSGDLSVYWYQQSLDQGLQFLIQYYNGEERAKGNILERFSAQQFPDLHSELNLSSLELGDSALYFCASSPWGGQGYTFGSGTRLTVV.

The genes are TRBV10-3 and TRBJ2-7; possibly TRBD1 for D (6 bases). Germline CDR1 and CDR2: ENHRY and SYGVKD. V was cut by 3 bases and J by 4 bases, with 10 bases left in between. The CDR3 runs 13 residues. CDR3 DNA sequence: TGTGCCATCAGTGAACGACAGGTTTACGAGCAGTACTTC. Its translation is CAISERQVYEQYF.

This clone was picked up a small number of times. This chain connects TRBV5-1 to TRBJ1-4; 7 bases are shared with TRBD1. Germline CDR1 reads SGHRS; CDR2 reads YFSETQ. The CDR3 length is 15 residues. J gave up 8 bases and V 4 bases, and 11 bases lay outside the gene matches. CDR3 nucleotide sequence: TGCGCCAGCAGCCCCTTCCGGGACAGTCCAGAAAAACTGTTTTTT. It is translated as CASSPFRDSPEKLFF.

V gene TRBV30 combines with J gene TRBJ2-3, with D hard to call. CDR1 and CDR2 from the germline V gene are GTSNPN and SVGIG (reference sequence). The CDR3 extends over 12 amino acids. Between the trimmed V and J ends, which lost 3 bases and 2 bases, there was a span of 6 bases. The CDR3 bases are TGTGCCTGGAGGCAGGACACAGATACGCAGTATTTT. This encodes CAWRQDTDTQYF.